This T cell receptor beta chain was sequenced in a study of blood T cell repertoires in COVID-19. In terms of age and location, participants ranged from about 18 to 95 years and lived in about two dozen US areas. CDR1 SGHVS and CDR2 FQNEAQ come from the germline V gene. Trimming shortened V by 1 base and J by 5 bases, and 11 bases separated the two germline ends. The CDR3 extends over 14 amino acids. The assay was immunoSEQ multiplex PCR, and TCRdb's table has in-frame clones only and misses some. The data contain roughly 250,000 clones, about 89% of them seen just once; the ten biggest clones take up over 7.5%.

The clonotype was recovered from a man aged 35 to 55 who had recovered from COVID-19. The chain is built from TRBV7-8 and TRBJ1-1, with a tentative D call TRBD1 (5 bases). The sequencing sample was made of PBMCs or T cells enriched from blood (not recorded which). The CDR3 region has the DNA TGTGCCAGCAGCTTAGGATCAGGGAGGACTGAAGCTTTCTTT. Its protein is CASSLGSGRTEAFF.